This T cell receptor (beta chain) was found in a study of identifying expanded T cells in peripheral blood. TCRdb's table, derived via immunoSEQ multiplex PCR, lists solely in-frame clones and lacks some. The sample includes roughly 100,000 clones, roughly 90% seen only once; the top ten take about 3.9%. The CDR3 sequence is 14 residues long. V trimming: 8 bases; J trimming: 4 bases; junction bases outside the gene matches: 8. Germline values: CDR1 MDHEN, CDR2 SYDVKM. The chain links TRBV28 to TRBJ1-3; 7 nucleotides line up with TRBD1. The sequence derives from a person aged 18-70 years in good health. Sample: blood. CDR3 sequence (DNA): TGTGCCAGCCATAAAGGGACAGCCGGAAACACCATATATTTT. Translation gives CASHKGTAGNTIYF.